This T cell receptor beta chain was captured by sequencing in a study of early T cells in non-severe SARS-CoV-2 infection. Study information: RNA in bulk from unsorted whole blood was sequenced, and chains were unpaired.

The study, taken as a whole, reports: VDJdb matching skewed toward anti-spike CD8 responses, missing private and CD4 specificities.

Between the trimmed V and J ends, which lost 6 bases and 5 bases, there was a span of 5 bases. The CDR3 contains 10 residues. CDR1 is SQVTM and CDR2 is ANQGSEA in the germline V gene. TCRdb re-derived calls from the 5' RACE reads in MiXCR, one entry per CDR3 protein. The sample has tens of thousands of distinct CDR3 sequences, roughly 6% seen once. This clonotype has a count of ten or more. Its matching antigen is unknown. The J gene is TRBJ1-5, the V gene TRBV29-1, with a tentative D call TRBD1 (5 bases). This receptor was taken from an adult who was a healthcare worker with PCR-confirmed SARS-CoV-2 infection or an uninfected control (not recorded which). Input material: whole blood. The CDR3 region has the DNA TGCAGCGTGGGGGATCAGCCCCAGCATTTT. Translating it yields CSVGDQPQHF. Full variable domain (missing parts from reference TRBV29-1 and TRBJ1-5): SAVISQKPSRDICQRGTSLTIQCQVDSQVTMMFWYRQQPGQSLTLIATANQGSEATYESGFVIDKFPISRPNLTFSTLTVSNMSPEDSSIYLCSVGDQPQHFGDGTRLSIL.